These 8 T cell receptor beta chains were all obtained from the same sample, sequenced in a study of T cell changes during pregnancy in multiple sclerosis. Profiled with immunoSEQ multiplex PCR; TCRdb holds only in-frame clones, not every one. In the table there are 40,000 to 60,000 clones, approximately 95% of which are singletons. Sequenced material: CD8+ T cells from peripheral blood mononuclear cells, taken in the first trimester of pregnancy. These receptors were collected from a female donor with multiple sclerosis, enrolled in a pregnancy study.

The chain couples TRBV2 to TRBJ2-1, with TRBD2 matching over 9 bases. V shed 5 bases, J shed 5 bases, and the junction held 4 bases outside the gene matches. The CDR3 contains 14 residues. Per the germline V gene, CDR1 is SNHLY and CDR2 is FYNNEI. CDR3 in amino acids: CASSLAGVDNEQFF. The CDR3 DNA is TGTGCCAGCAGTTTAGCGGGAGTTGACAATGAGCAGTTCTTC.

V usage is TRBV2 and J usage is TRBJ2-2, with D unclear. CDR1 is SNHLY and CDR2 is FYNNEI in the germline V gene. The CDR3 runs 15 residues. The V end was cut by 3 bases, the J end by 0 bases, with 8 bases between. The CDR3 region is CASSDWAPNTGELFF. Here the CDR3 DNA reads TGTGCCAGCAGTGATTGGGCCCCGAACACCGGGGAGCTGTTTTTT.

V gene TRBV5-1 combines with J gene TRBJ1-1, with D uncertain. Trimming took 0 bases from V and 5 from J, leaving 11 bases between them. The CDR3 is 14 residues long. CDR1 and CDR2 (germline): SGHRS, YFSETQ. Written as DNA, the CDR3 is TGCGCCAGCAGCTTGGAACAGACGGTGACTGAAGCTTTCTTT. Amino acid sequence: CASSLEQTVTEAFF.

This chain links TRBV10-1 with TRBJ2-7, with D unresolved. CDR3 length equals 13 residues. Germline assignment: CDR1 WNHNN and CDR2 SYGVQD (reference sequence). Trimming stripped 3 bases from V and 0 bases from J, with 6 bases between. DNA for the CDR3: TGCGCCAGCAGTGAAGCCTTCTCCTACGAGCAGTACTTC. Translation gives CASSEAFSYEQYF.

The V and J genes are TRBV5-6 and TRBJ2-2; D is perhaps TRBD1 (6 bases). The CDR3 has 17 amino acids. Per the germline V gene, CDR1 is SGHDT and CDR2 is YYEEEE. V lost 4 bases to trimming and J lost 2 bases, with 18 bases between them. The CDR3 region has the DNA TGTGCCAGCAGCGACCTCCAGGACAGAGTAAACACCGGGGAGCTGTTTTTT. Amino acid sequence: CASSDLQDRVNTGELFF.

The J gene is TRBJ2-3, the V gene TRBV5-1; D is perhaps TRBD2 (6 bases). Germline CDR1 reads SGHRS; CDR2 reads YFSETQ. CDR3 length: 15 amino acids. V lost 5 bases and J 3 bases, leaving 16 bases between the germline ends. CDR3 DNA sequence: TGCGCCAGCAGTTCGGGACTGGCTGGGACAGATACGCAGTATTTT. Amino acid sequence: CASSSGLAGTDTQYF.

This chain connects TRBV5-8 to TRBJ2-1, with TRBD2 matching 9 bases. V gave up 4 bases and J gave up 2 bases; unmatched junction bases: 4. The CDR3 runs to 15 residues. CDR1 and CDR2 from the germline V gene are SGHTS and YDEGEE. CDR3: CASSLRLAAYNEQFF. CDR3 nucleotide sequence: TGTGCCAGCAGCCTCAGACTAGCGGCCTACAATGAGCAGTTCTTC. The whole variable domain, filled in from reference TRBV5-8 and TRBJ2-1, reads EAGVTQSPTHLIKTRGQQATLRCSPISGHTSVYWYQQALGLGLQFLLWYDEGEERNRGNFPPRFSGRQFPNYSSELNVNALELEDSALYLCASSLRLAAYNEQFFGPGTRLTVL.

V and J are TRBV2 and TRBJ2-2; 11 nucleotides line up with TRBD2. CDR1 and CDR2 from the germline V gene are SNHLY and FYNNEI. The CDR3 loop spans 17 amino acids. The trim removed 0 bases at V and 2 bases at J, leaving 2 bases unmatched. The CDR3 DNA is TGTGCCAGCAGTGAAGCGGGACTAGCGGTAAACACCGGGGAGCTGTTTTTT. It yields the protein CASSEAGLAVNTGELFF.